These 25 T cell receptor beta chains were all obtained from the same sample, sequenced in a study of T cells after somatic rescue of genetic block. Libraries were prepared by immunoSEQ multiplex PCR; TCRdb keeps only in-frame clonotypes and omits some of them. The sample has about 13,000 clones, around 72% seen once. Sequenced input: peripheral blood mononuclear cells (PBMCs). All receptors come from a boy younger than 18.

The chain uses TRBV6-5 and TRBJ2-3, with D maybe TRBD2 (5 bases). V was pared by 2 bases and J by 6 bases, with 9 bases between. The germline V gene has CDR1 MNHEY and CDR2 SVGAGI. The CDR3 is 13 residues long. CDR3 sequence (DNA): TGTGCCAGCAGTTACACGGGGTTCGATACGCAGTATTTT. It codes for CASSYTGFDTQYF.

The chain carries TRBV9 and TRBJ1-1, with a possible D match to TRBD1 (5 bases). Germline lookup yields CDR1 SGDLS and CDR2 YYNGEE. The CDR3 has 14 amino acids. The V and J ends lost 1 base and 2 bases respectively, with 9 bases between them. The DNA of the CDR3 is TGTGCCAGCAGCGTACTCACAGGCAACACTGAAGCTTTCTTT. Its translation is CASSVLTGNTEAFF.

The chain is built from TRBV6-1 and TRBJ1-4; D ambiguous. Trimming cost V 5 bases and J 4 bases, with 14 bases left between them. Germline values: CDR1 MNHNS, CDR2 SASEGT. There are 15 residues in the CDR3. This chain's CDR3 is CASSKGGMYNEKLFF. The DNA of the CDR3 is TGTGCCAGCAGTAAGGGCGGAATGTATAATGAAAAACTGTTTTTT.

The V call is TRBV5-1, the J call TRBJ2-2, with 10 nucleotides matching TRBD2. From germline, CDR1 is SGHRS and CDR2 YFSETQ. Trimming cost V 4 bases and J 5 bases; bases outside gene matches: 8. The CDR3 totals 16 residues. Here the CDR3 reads CASSIWTSGSTGELFF. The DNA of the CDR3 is TGCGCCAGCAGCATCTGGACTAGCGGTTCGACCGGGGAGCTGTTTTTT.

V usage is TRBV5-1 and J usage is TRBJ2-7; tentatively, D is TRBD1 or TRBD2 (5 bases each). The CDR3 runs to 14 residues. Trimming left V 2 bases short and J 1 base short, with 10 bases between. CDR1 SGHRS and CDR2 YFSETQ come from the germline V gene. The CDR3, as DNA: TGCGCCAGCAGCTTTTGGGGCGGGTCCTACGAGCAGTACTTC. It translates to CASSFWGGSYEQYF.

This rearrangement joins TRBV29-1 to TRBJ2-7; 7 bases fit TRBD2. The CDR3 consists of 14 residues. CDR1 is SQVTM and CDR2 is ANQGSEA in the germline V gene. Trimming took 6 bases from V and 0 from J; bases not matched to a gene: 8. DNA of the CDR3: TGCAGCGTGGGACTAAAGGCGGGCTCCTACGAGCAGTACTTC. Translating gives CSVGLKAGSYEQYF.

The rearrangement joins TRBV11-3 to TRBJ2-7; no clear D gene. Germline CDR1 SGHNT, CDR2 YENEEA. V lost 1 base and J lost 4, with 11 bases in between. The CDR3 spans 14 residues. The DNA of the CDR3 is TGTGCCAGCAGCTTAGGGCCAACCAGTTACGAGCAGTACTTC. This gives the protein CASSLGPTSYEQYF.

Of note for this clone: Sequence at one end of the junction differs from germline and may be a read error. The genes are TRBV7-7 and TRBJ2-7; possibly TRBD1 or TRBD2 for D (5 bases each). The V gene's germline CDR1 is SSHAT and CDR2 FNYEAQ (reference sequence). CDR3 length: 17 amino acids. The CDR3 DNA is TGTGCTAGCAGCCCTCCAACCTTCTGGGACGGAGCCTACGAGCAGTACTTC. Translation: CASSPPTFWDGAYEQYF.

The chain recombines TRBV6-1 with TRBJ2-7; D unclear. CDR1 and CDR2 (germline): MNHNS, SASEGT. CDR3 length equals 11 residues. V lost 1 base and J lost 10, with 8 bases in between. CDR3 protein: CASSEGLTQYF. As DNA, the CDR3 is TGTGCCAGCAGTGAAGGACTGACACAGTACTTC.

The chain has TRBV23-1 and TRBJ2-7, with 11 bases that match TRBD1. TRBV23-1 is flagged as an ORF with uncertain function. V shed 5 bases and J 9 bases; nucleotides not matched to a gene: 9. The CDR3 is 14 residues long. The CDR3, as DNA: TGCGCCAGCAGTGGGACAGGGGGTACCTTTAGGCAGTACTTC. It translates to CASSGTGGTFRQYF.

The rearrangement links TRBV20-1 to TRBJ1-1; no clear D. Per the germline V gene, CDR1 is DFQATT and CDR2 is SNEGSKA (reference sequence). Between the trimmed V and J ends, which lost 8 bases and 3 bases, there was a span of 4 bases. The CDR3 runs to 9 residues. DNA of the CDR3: TGCAGTAGGGACACTGAAGCTTTCTTT. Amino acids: CSRDTEAFF.

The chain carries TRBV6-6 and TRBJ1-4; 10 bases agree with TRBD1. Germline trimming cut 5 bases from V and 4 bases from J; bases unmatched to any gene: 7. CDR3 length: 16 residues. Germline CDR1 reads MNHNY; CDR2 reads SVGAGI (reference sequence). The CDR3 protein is CASSARQGAGNEKLFF. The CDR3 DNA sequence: TGTGCCAGCAGTGCCAGACAGGGGGCAGGTAATGAAAAACTGTTTTTT.

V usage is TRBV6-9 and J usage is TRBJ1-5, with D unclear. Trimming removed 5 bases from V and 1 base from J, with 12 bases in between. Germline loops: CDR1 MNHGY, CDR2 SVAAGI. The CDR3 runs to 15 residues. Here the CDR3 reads CASSVTSDSNQPQHF. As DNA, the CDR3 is TGTGCCAGCAGTGTGACTTCGGACAGCAATCAGCCCCAGCATTTT.

CDR3 loop: CAWSSSGVSTDTQYF. CDR3 bases: TGTGCCTGGAGCTCTAGCGGGGTTAGCACAGATACGCAGTATTTT. V and J are TRBV30 and TRBJ2-3, with 9 bases that match TRBD2. Germline assignment: CDR1 GTSNPN and CDR2 SVGIG (reference sequence). The CDR3 is made up of 15 amino acids. J gave up 0 bases and V 3 bases, and 4 bases lay outside the gene matches. Looking up the rest from reference TRBV30 and TRBJ2-3 gives the full variable domain: SQTIHQWPATLVQPVGSPLSLECTVEGTSNPNLYWYRQAAGRGLQLLFYSVGIGQISSEVPQNLSASRPQDRQFILSSKKLLLSDSGFYLCAWSSSGVSTDTQYFGPGTRLTVL.

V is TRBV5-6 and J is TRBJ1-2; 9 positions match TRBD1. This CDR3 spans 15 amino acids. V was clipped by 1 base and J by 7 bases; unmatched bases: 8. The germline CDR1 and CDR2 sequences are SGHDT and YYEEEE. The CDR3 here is CASSLPAGTGSGYTF. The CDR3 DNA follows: TGTGCCAGCAGCTTGCCGGCCGGGACAGGGTCTGGCTACACCTTC.

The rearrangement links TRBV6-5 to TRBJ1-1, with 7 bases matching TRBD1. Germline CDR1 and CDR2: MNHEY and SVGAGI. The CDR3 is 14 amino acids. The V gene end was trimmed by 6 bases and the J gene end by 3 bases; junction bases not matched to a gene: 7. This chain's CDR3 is CASRPGQVDTEAFF. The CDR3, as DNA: TGTGCCAGCAGGCCCGGACAGGTAGACACTGAAGCTTTCTTT.

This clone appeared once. The CDR3: CASSLEGGTYTDTQYF. CDR3 bases: TGTGCCAGCAGCTTAGAAGGGGGGACTTACACAGATACGCAGTATTTT. The rearrangement links TRBV7-8 to TRBJ2-3; either TRBD1 or TRBD2 may fit D (6 bases each). V was cut by 1 base and J by 2 bases, with 13 bases left in between. Germline V gene data show CDR1 as SGHVS and CDR2 as FQNEAQ. The CDR3 loop spans 16 amino acids.

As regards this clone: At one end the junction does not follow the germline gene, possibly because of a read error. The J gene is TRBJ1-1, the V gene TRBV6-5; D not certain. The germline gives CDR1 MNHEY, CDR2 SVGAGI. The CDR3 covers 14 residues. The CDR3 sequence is CASRYGRRNTEAFF. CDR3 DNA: TGTGCCAGCCGTTACGGACGGCGGAACACTGAAGCTTTCTTT.

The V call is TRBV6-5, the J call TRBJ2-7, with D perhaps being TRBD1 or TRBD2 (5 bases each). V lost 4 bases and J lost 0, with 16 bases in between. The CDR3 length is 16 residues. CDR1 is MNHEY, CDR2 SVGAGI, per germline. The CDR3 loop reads CASSSHTGTSSYEQYF. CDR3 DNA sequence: TGTGCCAGCAGTTCACATACCGGGACCAGCTCCTACGAGCAGTACTTC.

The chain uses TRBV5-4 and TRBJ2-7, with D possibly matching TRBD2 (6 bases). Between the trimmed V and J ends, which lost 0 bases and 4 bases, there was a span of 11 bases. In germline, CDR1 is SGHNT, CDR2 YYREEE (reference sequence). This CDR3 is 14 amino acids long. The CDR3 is CASSLGGLPYEQYF. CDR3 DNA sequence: TGTGCCAGCAGCTTGGGAGGACTACCTTACGAGCAGTACTTC.

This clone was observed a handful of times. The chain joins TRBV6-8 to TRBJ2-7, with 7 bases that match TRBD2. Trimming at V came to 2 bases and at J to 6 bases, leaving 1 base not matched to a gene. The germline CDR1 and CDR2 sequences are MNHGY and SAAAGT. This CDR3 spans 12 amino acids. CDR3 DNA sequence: TGTGCCAGCAGTTACCCGGGAGGCGAGCAGTACTTC. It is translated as CASSYPGGEQYF.

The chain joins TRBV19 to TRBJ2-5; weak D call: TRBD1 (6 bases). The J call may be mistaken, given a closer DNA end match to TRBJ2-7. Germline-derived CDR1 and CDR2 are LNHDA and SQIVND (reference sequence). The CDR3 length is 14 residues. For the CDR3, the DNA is TGTGCCAGTAGTTTTACCTTCCCAGGGGCCGAGCAGTACTTC. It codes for CASSFTFPGAEQYF.

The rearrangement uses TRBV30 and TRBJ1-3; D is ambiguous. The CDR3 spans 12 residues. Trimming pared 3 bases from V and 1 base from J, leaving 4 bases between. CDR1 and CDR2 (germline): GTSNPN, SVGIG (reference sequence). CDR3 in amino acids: CAWRASGNTIYF. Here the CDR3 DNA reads TGTGCCTGGAGGGCATCTGGAAACACCATATATTTT.

The CDR3 DNA reads TGTGCCAGATCGGACAGTCCTCTTAATCTGGACGGCTACACCTTC. Its translation: CARSDSPLNLDGYTF. The rearrangement uses TRBV2 and TRBJ1-2; weak D call: TRBD1 (6 bases). Germline CDR1 SNHLY, CDR2 FYNNEI. The CDR3 is made up of 15 amino acids. Trimming pared 9 bases from V and 8 bases from J, leaving 25 bases between.

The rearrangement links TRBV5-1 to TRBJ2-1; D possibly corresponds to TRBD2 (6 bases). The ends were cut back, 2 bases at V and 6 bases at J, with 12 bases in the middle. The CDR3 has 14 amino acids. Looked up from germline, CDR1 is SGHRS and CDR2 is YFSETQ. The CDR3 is CASSLYQGGNEQFF. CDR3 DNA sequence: TGCGCCAGCAGCTTATACCAGGGAGGCAATGAGCAGTTCTTC.